Below, 30 T cell receptor beta chains from the same sample are listed, as sequenced in a study of blood T cell repertoires in COVID-19 (dated by TCRdb to 2020 to 2021). The library came from the immunoSEQ multiplex PCR assay. Entries here come from immuneACCESS through TCRdb and include only in-frame sequences with V and J called. Some clones fail to appear in such tables; in the studies checked, an unresolved V gene covers under half of the shortfall, and the cause of the remainder is unknown. This sample gives hundreds of thousands of clones in total; around 90% of them show up just once. More than 0.55% of the sample lies in the top ten. Sequenced sample: peripheral blood. The receptors originated from a human donor in a cohort sampled during active COVID-19.

The J gene is TRBJ2-7, the V gene TRBV3-1 (or the pseudogene TRBV3-2), with 9 nucleotides matching TRBD1. Germline CDR1 and CDR2: LGHDT and YNNKEL (reference sequence). The CDR3 spans 15 residues. The J segment lost 0 bases and the V segment lost 4 bases, leaving 4 bases of the junction unmatched. This CDR3 is CASSPDRGISYEQYF. For the CDR3, the DNA is TGTGCCAGCAGCCCAGACAGGGGGATCTCCTACGAGCAGTACTTC.

The V and J genes are TRBV9 and TRBJ1-5; D is unresolved. Germline assignment: CDR1 SGDLS and CDR2 YYNGEE. This CDR3 has 13 amino acids. Trimming removed 0 bases at V and 7 bases at J, with 8 bases between. The CDR3: CASSVEEGQPQHF. Written as DNA, the CDR3 is TGTGCCAGCAGCGTAGAGGAGGGACAGCCCCAGCATTTT.

V gene TRBV30 combines with J gene TRBJ1-6, with 12 bases fitting TRBD1. Germline V gene lookup returns CDR1 GTSNPN and CDR2 SVGIG (reference sequence). V dropped 1 base and J dropped 7; count of bases not matched to a gene: 5. This CDR3 has 16 amino acids. This chain's CDR3 is CAWSAGGQGANSPLHF. In nucleotides, the CDR3 is TGTGCCTGGAGTGCTGGGGGACAGGGGGCGAATTCACCCCTCCACTTT.

V and J are TRBV7-2 and TRBJ2-1; tentatively, D is TRBD1 (5 bases). The V end was cut by 3 bases, the J end by 5 bases, with 17 bases between. The CDR3 spans 16 residues. CDR1 and CDR2 from the germline V gene are SGHTA and FQGNSA. The CDR3 reads CASSFGAHTINNEQFF. In nucleotides, the CDR3 is TGTGCCAGCAGCTTTGGGGCCCACACTATCAACAATGAGCAGTTCTTC.

The chain has TRBV7-7 and TRBJ2-5, with TRBD1 matching over 10 bases. J lost 5 bases, V lost 5 bases, and 14 bases had no gene match. Per the germline V gene, CDR1 is SSHAT and CDR2 is FNYEAQ (reference sequence). This CDR3 is built from 17 residues. The CDR3 spells CASSPYPGTGVGETQYF. The DNA of the CDR3 is TGTGCCAGCAGCCCTTACCCAGGGACAGGGGTAGGCGAGACCCAGTACTTC. The full variable domain, completed using reference TRBV7-7 and TRBJ2-5, is GAGVSQSPRYKVTKRGQDVTLRCDPISSHATLYWYQQALGQGPEFLTYFNYEAQPDKSGLPSDRFSAERPEGSISTLTIQRTEQRDSAMYRCASSPYPGTGVGETQYFGPGTRLLVL.

The chain carries TRBV4-1 and TRBJ1-1; D is undetermined. The V end was cut by 0 bases, the J end by 0 bases, with 14 bases between. The CDR3 is 17 residues long. CDR1 and CDR2 (germline): MGHRA, YSYEKL. CDR3 in amino acids: CASSQDSHGVLNTEAFF. The CDR3 DNA sequence: TGCGCCAGCAGCCAAGACTCGCACGGGGTCCTGAACACTGAAGCTTTCTTT.

The table lists this clone with a few counts. V and J are TRBV19 and TRBJ2-7; D gene ambiguous. The V and J ends lost 2 bases and 2 bases respectively, with 10 bases between them. The CDR3 extends over 14 amino acids. Germline CDR1 LNHDA, CDR2 SQIVND (reference sequence). The CDR3 DNA reads as TGTGCCAGTAGTATATTGGGCAGGACCTACGAGCAGTACTTC. Its protein product is CASSILGRTYEQYF.

J is TRBJ2-7 and V is TRBV6-5; D possibly corresponds to TRBD2 (7 bases). CDR1 is MNHEY and CDR2 is SVGAGI in the germline V gene. This CDR3 is 13 amino acids long. The V end lost 7 bases, the J end lost 2 bases, and 12 bases lay between the germline ends. Here the CDR3 DNA reads TGTGCCAGCAACGGGGGGCCCCCCTACGAGCAGTACTTC. Protein product: CASNGGPPYEQYF.

The genes are TRBV12-3 or TRBV12-4 and TRBJ1-1; possible D gene TRBD1, 5 bases. CDR3 length: 13 amino acids. The ends were cut back, 6 bases at V and 5 bases at J, with 13 bases in the middle. The CDR3 sequence: CASRAPGRTEAFF. Here the CDR3 DNA reads TGTGCCAGCAGGGCCCCAGGGAGGACTGAAGCTTTCTTT.

The rearrangement joins TRBV9 to TRBJ2-7; D remains unclear. With 1 base removed from V and 4 bases from J, the gap between germline ends came to 9 bases. The length of the CDR3 is 13 residues. The V gene's germline CDR1 is SGDLS and CDR2 YYNGEE. The chain's CDR3 is CASSVTPRYEQYF. In DNA form, the CDR3 reads TGTGCCAGCAGCGTAACTCCGCGATACGAGCAGTACTTC.

The V gene is TRBV27, the J gene TRBJ2-7; 14 bases are shared with TRBD2. Germline V CDR1 and CDR2: MNHEY, SMNVEV (reference sequence). CDR3 length equals 16 residues. With 7 bases clipped from V and 4 bases from J, the junction kept 9 bases outside the gene matches. CDR3: CASNSGLAGGGYEQYF. The CDR3 coding sequence is TGTGCCAGCAACTCCGGACTAGCGGGGGGAGGGTACGAGCAGTACTTC.

The chain uses TRBV9 and TRBJ1-3; maybe TRBD1 (5 bases). The V gene's germline CDR1 is SGDLS and CDR2 YYNGEE. V was clipped by 5 bases and J by 4 bases, with 13 bases between them. The CDR3 is 14 amino acids. The CDR3 is CASSRDLGGNTIYF. In DNA form, the CDR3 reads TGTGCCAGCAGTCGGGACTTAGGGGGAAACACCATATATTTT.

V gene TRBV28 combines with J gene TRBJ2-3; 9 bases agree with TRBD1. The CDR3 extends over 19 amino acids. Germline V gene sequence: CDR1 MDHEN, CDR2 SYDVKM. The junction had 17 bases not matched to a gene; V was cut back by 5 bases and J by 2 bases. This CDR3 is CASSQSSWDRVGLTDTQYF. The CDR3, as DNA: TGTGCCAGCAGTCAGTCGTCCTGGGACAGGGTTGGCCTCACAGATACGCAGTATTTT.

The chain couples TRBV7-2 to TRBJ1-1, with D tentatively TRBD1 (6 bases). Germline V CDR1 and CDR2: SGHTA, FQGNSA. The ends were cut back, 5 bases at V and 0 bases at J, with 13 bases in the middle. CDR3 size: 15 residues. Here the CDR3 reads CASSAHGGLNTEAFF. CDR3 nucleotide sequence: TGTGCCAGCAGCGCACATGGGGGCCTGAACACTGAAGCTTTCTTT.

The chain is built from TRBV6-6 and TRBJ1-2, with D tentatively TRBD1 (5 bases). Between the trimmed V and J ends, which lost 0 bases and 4 bases, there was a span of 9 bases. There are 14 residues in the CDR3. Germline V lookup: CDR1 MNHNY, CDR2 SVGAGI (reference sequence). The CDR3 region has the DNA TGTGCCAGCAGTTACTCGGACAATATCTATGGCTACACCTTC. It codes for CASSYSDNIYGYTF.

The sample holds one count of this clone. V and J are TRBV2 and TRBJ2-1, with D unclear. This CDR3 region has 12 residues. Germline-derived CDR1 and CDR2 are SNHLY and FYNNEI. The ends were cut back, 4 bases at V and 6 bases at J, with 7 bases in the middle. CDR3 in DNA: TGTGCCAGCAGTGGACTGAGCAATGAGCAGTTCTTC. Protein sequence: CASSGLSNEQFF. Full variable domain (rest looked up from reference TRBV2 and TRBJ2-1): EPEVTQTPSHQVTQMGQEVILRCVPISNHLYFYWYRQILGQKVEFLVSFYNNEISEKSEIFDDQFSVERPDGSNFTLKIRSTKLEDSAMYFCASSGLSNEQFFGPGTRLTVL.

The genes are TRBV10-3 and TRBJ1-3, with 7 bases that match TRBD1. The germline V gene encodes CDR1 ENHRY and CDR2 SYGVKD. Unmatched junction bases numbered 7, after V lost 2 bases and J lost 3 bases. The CDR3 sequence is 16 residues long. As DNA, the CDR3 is TGTGCCATCAGTGAGGGCCCGAACAGGGGTGGAAACACCATATATTTT. Encoded protein: CAISEGPNRGGNTIYF.

This chain connects TRBV7-2 to TRBJ2-5; possibly TRBD1 for D (6 bases). The germline V gene encodes CDR1 SGHTA and CDR2 FQGNSA. The CDR3 totals 14 residues. Trimming took off 3 bases at V and 2 bases at J, with 10 bases between the two ends. CDR3 DNA: TGTGCCAGCAGCTTTGACAGGAGACAAGAGACCCAGTACTTC. Protein: CASSFDRRQETQYF.

V and J are TRBV19 and TRBJ2-5, with 7 bases aligning to TRBD1. The CDR3 is 13 residues long. Germline V lookup: CDR1 LNHDA, CDR2 SQIVND (reference sequence). The ends lost 6 bases at V and 5 bases at J; junction bases unmatched: 6. The CDR3 DNA reads TGTGCCAGTAGGGTAGGGGGCACGGAGACCCAGTACTTC. It yields the protein CASRVGGTETQYF. Full variable domain (missing parts from reference TRBV19 and TRBJ2-5): DGGITQSPKYLFRKEGQNVTLSCEQNLNHDAMYWYRQDPGQGLRLIYYSQIVNDFQKGDIAEGYSVSREKKESFPLTVTSAQKNPTAFYLCASRVGGTETQYFGPGTRLLVL.

The rearrangement links TRBV6-6 to TRBJ1-1; 8 bases map to TRBD1. Germline CDR1 MNHNY, CDR2 SVGAGI (reference sequence). J gave up 4 bases and V 4 bases, and 8 bases lay outside the gene matches. The CDR3 has 15 amino acids. CDR3 protein: CASSLPGGLRTEAFF. The DNA of the CDR3 is TGTGCCAGCAGTTTACCAGGGGGCTTGCGCACTGAAGCTTTCTTT.

Of note for this clone: The same CDR3 is also encoded by other DNA sequences in this sample. The chain joins TRBV5-1 to TRBJ1-1, with D maybe TRBD1 (6 bases). Germline loops: CDR1 SGHRS, CDR2 YFSETQ. The ends were cut back, 0 bases at V and 0 bases at J, with 9 bases in the middle. There are 15 residues in the CDR3. In DNA form, the CDR3 reads TGCGCCAGCAGCTTGGTAGGGGGAATGAACACTGAAGCTTTCTTT. Translation gives CASSLVGGMNTEAFF.

This rearrangement joins TRBV9 to TRBJ1-1; no clear D gene. Germline CDR1 reads SGDLS; CDR2 reads YYNGEE. V lost 0 bases, J lost 4 bases, and 10 bases lay in between. The CDR3 runs 14 residues. The CDR3 is CASSVGEGGTEAFF. The CDR3 DNA reads as TGTGCCAGCAGCGTAGGAGAGGGAGGCACTGAAGCTTTCTTT.

This clone was counted a single time. V usage is TRBV24-1 and J usage is TRBJ2-3; 9 nucleotides agree with TRBD1. V lost 3 bases, J lost 5 bases, and 8 bases stayed unmatched. This CDR3 region has 16 residues. From germline, CDR1 is KGHDR and CDR2 SFDVKD. The CDR3 DNA sequence: TGTGCCACCAGTGATACCGGACAGGGGAGAGGAGATACGCAGTATTTT. As protein: CATSDTGQGRGDTQYF.

This chain joins TRBV4-1 and TRBJ1-1, with D unresolved. V was pared by 0 bases and J by 2 bases, with 10 bases between. CDR3 size: 15 residues. Germline values: CDR1 MGHRA, CDR2 YSYEKL. The CDR3 loop is CASSQERELNTEAFF. CDR3 DNA: TGCGCCAGCAGCCAAGAGCGGGAATTAAACACTGAAGCTTTCTTT.

The V call is TRBV5-6, the J call TRBJ1-2; TRBD1 might be the D (5 bases). Germline V gene data show CDR1 as SGHDT and CDR2 as YYEEEE. Deletions cut 5 bases from V and 4 bases from J, with 18 bases between. The CDR3 covers 15 residues. The CDR3 DNA sequence: TGTGCCAGCAGACAGGACCCTACGCAGAGCTATGGCTACACCTTC. This codes for CASRQDPTQSYGYTF.

The genes are TRBV19 and TRBJ1-5; 12 bases fit TRBD1. The CDR3 consists of 17 residues. Germline CDR1 is LNHDA and CDR2 is SQIVND (reference sequence). V lost 6 bases to trimming and J lost 6 bases; unmatched junction nucleotides: 12. DNA for the CDR3: TGTGCCAGTAGCGTCCCGGGACAGGGGGCGGCGGGTCAGCCCCAGCATTTT. Translation: CASSVPGQGAAGQPQHF.

This chain uses TRBV12-3 or TRBV12-4 with TRBJ1-1; TRBD1 is a possible D gene (6 bases). V was pared by 2 bases and J by 10 bases, with 11 bases between. This CDR3 spans 12 amino acids. CDR3 DNA: TGTGCCAGCAGTTTACCTGGGGGCGCAGCTTTCTTT. Encoded protein: CASSLPGGAAFF.

A few counts support this clone. This sequence joins TRBV11-3 and TRBJ2-2; D is possibly TRBD2 (7 bases). Germline-derived CDR1 and CDR2 are SGHNT and YENEEA. The V end was cut by 3 bases, the J end by 4 bases, with 12 bases between. The CDR3 has 15 amino acids. The CDR3 coding sequence is TGTGCCAGCAGCTTCGGGGGGCTTGTCACCGGGGAGCTGTTTTTT. Encoded protein: CASSFGGLVTGELFF.

The chain carries TRBV4-3 and TRBJ2-1, with 10 bases that match TRBD2. Germline values: CDR1 LGHNA, CDR2 YSLEER. Trimming at V came to 1 base and at J to 6 bases, leaving 18 bases not matched to a gene. This CDR3 region has 20 residues. The CDR3, as DNA: TGCGCCAGCAGCCAAGGTTTCTCGGCTAGCGGGAGCATGCTTATCAATGAGCAGTTCTTC. Translating gives CASSQGFSASGSMLINEQFF.

V is TRBV7-2 and J is TRBJ1-3; D is perhaps TRBD1 (6 bases). This CDR3 comprises 18 residues. Germline CDR1 reads SGHTA; CDR2 reads FQGNSA. V lost 1 base to trimming and J lost 0 bases, with 16 bases between them. CDR3 nucleotides: TGTGCCAGCAGCTTAGTTGTGCGGGGGGCCTACTCTGGAAACACCATATATTTT. It yields the protein CASSLVVRGAYSGNTIYF.